Listed here are 19 T cell receptor beta chains from one sample, sequenced in a study of cytomegalovirus exposure and HLA in healthy donors. Primers included in the PCR were 60 Vbeta and 13 Jbeta primers. Clones were sequenced by immunoSEQ multiplex PCR, and TCRdb holds only the in-frame ones, with some missing. The sample has 200,000 to 250,000 clones, approximately 78% seen once. Sequences were obtained from PBMCs. The receptors stem from a male donor in good health and CMV-seronegative.

This chain links TRBV6-6 with TRBJ1-1, with D possibly being TRBD1 (5 bases). Trimming took off 6 bases at V and 7 bases at J, with 18 bases between the two ends. The CDR3 is 14 amino acids. Per the germline V gene, CDR1 is MNHNY and CDR2 is SVGAGI (reference sequence). Here the CDR3 DNA reads TGTGCCAGCAGCAACGCAAGGGGCCCGAGTGAAGCTTTCTTT. Its protein product is CASSNARGPSEAFF.

This clone came up a few times. The chain carries TRBV28 and TRBJ1-4; 9 positions match TRBD1. The V gene end was trimmed by 5 bases and the J gene end by 8 bases; junction bases not matched to a gene: 6. The CDR3 spans 14 residues. Looked up from germline, CDR1 is MDHEN and CDR2 is SYDVKM. The CDR3 here is CASSAGTGKEKLFF. CDR3 DNA: TGTGCCAGCAGTGCCGGGACAGGGAAGGAAAAACTGTTTTTT.

The chain combines TRBV14 with TRBJ2-7, with D possibly TRBD2 on 6 matching bases. This CDR3 region has 15 residues. Germline CDR1 and CDR2: SGHDN and FVKESK. With 2 bases removed from V and 2 bases from J, the gap between germline ends came to 13 bases. CDR3 DNA: TGTGCCAGCAGCCAACCCGGGGACTTCACCTACGAGCAGTACTTC. This codes for CASSQPGDFTYEQYF.

The gene calls are TRBV18 and TRBJ1-2; a possible D gene is TRBD1 (5 bases). With 8 bases removed from V and 2 bases from J, the gap between germline ends came to 15 bases. CDR3 length: 14 amino acids. Germline V lookup: CDR1 KGHSH, CDR2 LQKENI. CDR3 amino acids: CASTRDGLNYGYTF. The CDR3 DNA is TGTGCCAGCACGAGGGACGGACTAAACTATGGCTACACCTTC.

The chain has TRBV7-9 and TRBJ2-1, with 7 bases identical to TRBD1. V dropped 5 bases and J dropped 6; count of bases not matched to a gene: 1. The CDR3 sequence is 12 residues long. CDR1 and CDR2 from the germline V gene are SEHNR and FQNEAQ (reference sequence). CDR3 coding DNA: TGTGCCAGCAGCAGGGGGCTCAATGAGCAGTTCTTC. This translates into CASSRGLNEQFF.

This clone appeared a few times. The V and J genes are TRBV4-1 and TRBJ2-7, with D tentatively TRBD2 (6 bases). This CDR3 has 13 residues. CDR1 and CDR2 from the germline V gene are MGHRA and YSYEKL. V was shortened by 4 bases and J by 7 bases, with 14 bases between the two germline ends. CDR3 sequence (DNA): TGCGCCAGCAGCCTCTTTCGTGGGGGGGAGCAGTACTTC. Protein: CASSLFRGGEQYF.

The chain uses TRBV6-1 and TRBJ2-5; D might be TRBD2 (5 bases). Germline values: CDR1 MNHNS, CDR2 SASEGT. Trimming shortened V by 6 bases and J by 1 base, and 12 bases separated the two germline ends. CDR3 size: 14 residues. In DNA, the CDR3 is TGTGCCAGCAGCTTCCGAAGCGGCCAAGAGACCCAGTACTTC. It codes for CASSFRSGQETQYF.

This clone was seen only once. The rearrangement joins TRBV6-1 to TRBJ2-7; tentatively, D is TRBD2 (6 bases). The germline V gene has CDR1 MNHNS and CDR2 SASEGT. The CDR3 contains 15 residues. Trimming stripped 8 bases from V and 1 base from J, with 18 bases between. CDR3 loop: CASREWAAGSYEQYF. CDR3 sequence (DNA): TGTGCCAGCCGGGAATGGGCTGCGGGGTCCTACGAGCAGTACTTC.

This sequence joins TRBV9 and TRBJ2-7; 11 positions agree with TRBD2. From germline, CDR1 is SGDLS and CDR2 YYNGEE. V shed 7 bases, J shed 4 bases, and the junction held 16 bases outside the gene matches. This CDR3 is built from 17 residues. As DNA, the CDR3 is TGTGCCAGCCTCTCCCCCCCGACTAGCGGGACTCCTTACGAGCAGTACTTC. This codes for CASLSPPTSGTPYEQYF.

To note about this clone: One end of the junction does not line up with germline, which may come from a read error. The chain carries TRBV10-2 and TRBJ2-1; weak D call: TRBD2 (5 bases). CDR3 length: 11 amino acids. From germline, CDR1 is WSHSY and CDR2 SAAADI. The CDR3 DNA is TGCGCCAGCAGTGAAGGAGACTATAAGATCTTC. Translated, it gives CASSEGDYKIF.

The V and J genes are TRBV5-4 and TRBJ1-4; 9 positions match TRBD1. CDR3 size: 16 residues. V lost 0 bases, J lost 7 bases, and 7 bases stayed unmatched. Germline V gene sequence: CDR1 SGHNT, CDR2 YYREEE (reference sequence). The CDR3 loop reads CASSLGTGAGVEKLFF. The CDR3 DNA follows: TGTGCCAGCAGCTTGGGGACAGGGGCGGGAGTTGAAAAACTGTTTTTT.

The chain joins TRBV6-5 to TRBJ2-7; 9 positions agree with TRBD2. CDR3 size: 15 residues. Trimming cost V 6 bases and J 0 bases; bases outside gene matches: 6. Germline CDR1 reads MNHEY; CDR2 reads SVGAGI. The DNA of the CDR3 is TGTGCCAGCAGCCAAACTAGCGGGCACTCCTACGAGCAGTACTTC. Its translation is CASSQTSGHSYEQYF.

The CDR3 protein is CASSPRLSPDTQYF. DNA for the CDR3: TGTGCCAGCAGCCCCCGTTTGAGCCCAGATACGCAGTATTTT. This chain joins TRBV7-9 and TRBJ2-3, with D unclear. V lost 5 bases to trimming and J lost 4 bases, with 13 bases between them. CDR3 length: 14 residues. CDR1 and CDR2 (germline): SEHNR, FQNEAQ (reference sequence).

J is TRBJ2-1 and V is TRBV2, with TRBD2 matching 11 bases. Trimming took 8 bases from V and 4 from J; bases not matched to a gene: 10. Per the germline V gene, CDR1 is SNHLY and CDR2 is FYNNEI. CDR3 length equals 16 residues. This CDR3 reads CASGRLAGRTYNEQFF. The CDR3 bases are TGTGCCAGCGGGAGACTAGCGGGACGTACTTACAATGAGCAGTTCTTC. Full variable domain (outside the CDR3, taken from reference TRBV2 and TRBJ2-1): EPEVTQTPSHQVTQMGQEVILRCVPISNHLYFYWYRQILGQKVEFLVSFYNNEISEKSEIFDDQFSVERPDGSNFTLKIRSTKLEDSAMYFCASGRLAGRTYNEQFFGPGTRLTVL.

The chain carries TRBV7-9 and TRBJ2-1, with 7 nucleotides matching TRBD2. Germline trimming cut 3 bases from V and 6 bases from J; bases unmatched to any gene: 8. The CDR3 extends over 15 amino acids. Germline V gene data show CDR1 as SEHNR and CDR2 as FQNEAQ (reference sequence). The CDR3 protein is CASSFTGRGGNEQFF. The CDR3 DNA sequence: TGTGCCAGCAGCTTCACCGGACGCGGGGGCAATGAGCAGTTCTTC. Complete variable domain (other parts from reference TRBV7-9 and TRBJ2-1): DTGVSQNPRHKITKRGQNVTFRCDPISEHNRLYWYRQTLGQGPEFLTYFQNEAQLEKSRLLSDRFSAERPKGSFSTLEIQRTEQGDSAMYLCASSFTGRGGNEQFFGPGTRLTVL.

This clone has a single count. This chain joins TRBV9 and TRBJ1-4; TRBD1 might be the D (6 bases). This CDR3 comprises 19 residues. Germline-derived CDR1 and CDR2 are SGDLS and YYNGEE. The V end was cut by 2 bases, the J end by 2 bases, with 22 bases between. The CDR3 spells CASSVLFEGVGRTNEKLFF. The CDR3 DNA sequence: TGTGCCAGCAGCGTTCTCTTTGAGGGGGTAGGGCGGACTAATGAAAAACTGTTTTTT.

This chain joins TRBV6-9 and TRBJ1-2; no firm D call. V lost 4 bases and J 7 bases, leaving 10 bases between the germline ends. The CDR3 extends over 12 amino acids. The germline V gene encodes CDR1 MNHGY and CDR2 SVAAGI. The CDR3 loop is CASSSGPSGYTF. The CDR3 region has the DNA TGTGCCAGCAGTTCGGGTCCCAGTGGCTACACCTTC.

The V call is TRBV19, the J call TRBJ2-7, with D tentatively TRBD1 (6 bases). The CDR3 extends over 14 amino acids. Trimming pared 7 bases from V and 3 bases from J, leaving 16 bases between. Germline V gene sequence: CDR1 LNHDA, CDR2 SQIVND (reference sequence). The DNA of the CDR3 is TGTGCCAGTAATTCCGGGACACAATTCTACGAGCAGTACTTC. It encodes CASNSGTQFYEQYF.

V and J are TRBV29-1 and TRBJ2-2, with 8 bases matching TRBD2. V lost 6 bases to trimming and J lost 7 bases; unmatched junction nucleotides: 13. Germline-derived CDR1 and CDR2 are SQVTM and ANQGSEA. The CDR3 is 15 residues long. CDR3 protein: CSVGSLAGGGGELFF. Here the CDR3 DNA reads TGCAGCGTCGGCTCGCTAGCGGGCGGAGGCGGGGAGCTGTTTTTT.